This T cell receptor beta chain was found in a study of early T cells in non-severe SARS-CoV-2 infection. About the research overall: Sequencing was performed on bulk RNA from unsorted whole blood, leaving chains unpaired. Study-level results: Clonotype matching in VDJdb favored anti-spike CD8 responses and did not capture private and CD4 specificities.

Molecules of cDNA were individually given unique molecular identifiers that were attached to them. TCRdb re-called the 5' RACE reads with MiXCR, one entry per CDR3 protein. Among 100,000 to 120,000 distinct CDR3 sequences listed, about 12% were seen once. This clonotype was observed at least ten times. Its antigen is unidentified. Source material: whole blood. The sequence derives from an adult who was a healthcare worker with PCR-confirmed SARS-CoV-2 infection or an uninfected control (not recorded which).

CDR3 region: CASTPVTGVIYNEQFF. The CDR3 DNA reads as TGTGCCAGCACCCCTGTCACAGGGGTCATATACAATGAGCAGTTCTTC. The gene calls are TRBV27 and TRBJ2-1; TRBD1 aligns across 7 bases. The CDR3 runs to 16 residues. The trim removed 7 bases at V and 4 bases at J, leaving 13 bases unmatched. Germline V CDR1 and CDR2: MNHEY, SMNVEV (reference sequence).